These 17 T cell receptor beta chains originate from one sample sequenced in a study of human T cells and chemical hapten exposure. Extraction of total RNA was performed on unfractionated whole blood. TCRdb reprocessed the 5' RACE reads with MiXCR, giving one entry per CDR3 protein. Here the sample spans roughly 110,000 distinct CDR3 sequences, 19% being singletons. These receptors were collected from a human donor in good health.

This clonotype has more than one count but fewer than ten. The V and J genes are TRBV7-8 and TRBJ1-2; D is uncertain. There are 15 residues in the CDR3. Germline V gene lookup returns CDR1 SGHVS and CDR2 FQNEAQ. The germline V and J ends were trimmed by 5 bases and 4 bases, with 17 bases remaining between them. CDR3 DNA sequence: TGTGCCAGCAGCCTCCTTCCCCTCAACAGCTATGGCTACACCTTC. It yields the protein CASSLLPLNSYGYTF.

The J gene is TRBJ2-3, the V gene TRBV20-1; TRBD2 agrees at 10 bases. The CDR3 totals 15 residues. V shed 5 bases and J 4 bases; nucleotides not matched to a gene: 9. In germline, CDR1 is DFQATT, CDR2 SNEGSKA (reference sequence). CDR3 sequence: CSARSPAGGPDTQYF. CDR3 sequence (DNA): TGCAGTGCTCGGAGCCCAGCGGGAGGGCCAGATACGCAGTATTTT.

V and J are TRBV2 and TRBJ2-1; D gene uncertain. The V gene's germline CDR1 is SNHLY and CDR2 FYNNEI. The CDR3 extends over 11 amino acids. The V and J ends lost 11 bases and 1 base respectively, with 6 bases between them. CDR3 sequence (DNA): TGTGCCGGTCGTTCCTACAATGAGCAGTTCTTC. The encoded protein is CAGRSYNEQFF.

This clonotype was seen only a few times. The chain joins TRBV7-8 to TRBJ1-2; TRBD1 matches at 7 bases. With V trimmed by 3 bases and J by 4 bases, 11 bases remained unmatched. Germline V CDR1 and CDR2: SGHVS, FQNEAQ. This CDR3 contains 16 residues. DNA for the CDR3: TGTGCCAGCAGCTTGGCCCGGACAGGCTCCGTCTATGGCTACACCTTC. This encodes CASSLARTGSVYGYTF. Drawing the rest from reference TRBV7-8 and TRBJ1-2, the complete variable domain is GAGVSQSPRYKVAKRGQDVALRCDPISGHVSLFWYQQALGQGPEFLTYFQNEAQLDKSGLPSDRFFAERPEGSVSTLKIQRTQQEDSAVYLCASSLARTGSVYGYTFGSGTRLTVV.

The chain joins TRBV4-1 to TRBJ1-5; a possible D gene is TRBD1 (6 bases). Germline V gene data show CDR1 as MGHRA and CDR2 as YSYEKL. The CDR3 consists of 15 residues. Trimming stripped 3 bases from V and 5 bases from J, with 14 bases between. The CDR3 sequence: CASSHPGQFDQPQHF. CDR3 nucleotide sequence: TGCGCCAGCAGCCACCCAGGACAGTTTGATCAGCCCCAGCATTTT.

This chain links TRBV4-1 with TRBJ2-1; 14 positions agree with TRBD2. The V gene end was trimmed by 5 bases and the J gene end by 4 bases; junction bases not matched to a gene: 13. CDR3 length equals 19 residues. CDR1 and CDR2 from the germline V gene are MGHRA and YSYEKL. The CDR3 protein is CASSTGLAGGWGGYNEQFF. CDR3 sequence (DNA): TGCGCCAGCAGCACTGGACTAGCGGGAGGTTGGGGGGGGTACAATGAGCAGTTCTTC.

The V call is TRBV4-2, the J call TRBJ2-1; D possibly corresponds to TRBD1 (5 bases). The length of the CDR3 is 17 residues. Germline CDR1 LGHNA, CDR2 YNFKEQ. V was clipped by 1 base and J by 7 bases, with 20 bases between them. CDR3 bases: TGTGCCAGCAGCCAAGTGGGTCTGGGGCAAACCGGAAATGAGCAGTTCTTC. Translation: CASSQVGLGQTGNEQFF.

This clonotype was detected a few times. The gene calls are TRBV30 and TRBJ1-5; D remains ambiguous. Trimming took off 2 bases at V and 7 bases at J, with 18 bases between the two ends. Germline V CDR1 and CDR2: GTSNPN, SVGIG (reference sequence). This CDR3 has 15 amino acids. The CDR3 nucleotides read TGTGCCTGGAGTTCTGGACGTAGACTAGGGCAGCCCCAGCATTTT. Translated: CAWSSGRRLGQPQHF.

This clonotype was counted between two and nine times. The chain couples TRBV20-1 to TRBJ1-1; no clear D gene. This CDR3 comprises 13 residues. Trimming took 5 bases from V and 0 from J, leaving 10 bases between them. Germline V gene data show CDR1 as DFQATT and CDR2 as SNEGSKA (reference sequence). CDR3 loop: CSAPGEMNTEAFF. CDR3 nucleotide sequence: TGCAGTGCTCCGGGCGAAATGAACACTGAAGCTTTCTTT.

This clonotype has more than one count but fewer than ten. The chain links TRBV12-3 or TRBV12-4 to TRBJ1-5, with TRBD1 identical over 7 bases. This CDR3 has 15 residues. Germline trimming cut 1 base from V and 4 bases from J; bases unmatched to any gene: 4. DNA for the CDR3: TGTGCCAGCAGTTTAGGACAGGGCCAGAATCAGCCCCAGCATTTT. It translates to CASSLGQGQNQPQHF.

This clonotype appeared a few times. J is TRBJ2-1 and V is TRBV9; tentatively, D is TRBD2 (6 bases). The V end lost 4 bases, the J end lost 6 bases, and 17 bases lay between the germline ends. This CDR3 is built from 15 residues. The germline CDR1 and CDR2 sequences are SGDLS and YYNGEE. DNA of the CDR3: TGTGCCAGCAGCCAGGGACTTGTGTCACCCAATGAGCAGTTCTTC. This encodes CASSQGLVSPNEQFF.

The chain couples TRBV9 to TRBJ2-7, with 15 bases lining up with TRBD2. The junction had 14 bases not matched to a gene; V was cut back by 3 bases and J by 7 bases. Germline assignment: CDR1 SGDLS and CDR2 YYNGEE. This CDR3 is 18 amino acids long. The CDR3, as DNA: TGTGCCAGCAGCGAGCCTCCGGGACTAGCGGGGGGACCTGGTGAGCAGTACTTC. Translation gives CASSEPPGLAGGPGEQYF.

The chain uses TRBV20-1 and TRBJ2-1; perhaps D is TRBD1 or TRBD2 (7 bases each). V gave up 6 bases and J gave up 7 bases, with 22 bases separating them. CDR1 and CDR2 from the germline V gene are DFQATT and SNEGSKA (reference sequence). The CDR3 sequence is 15 residues long. The CDR3 DNA reads as TGCAGTGCGCCCCAGGGGGGGGGGAGTTGGAATGAGCAGTTCTTC. It yields the protein CSAPQGGGSWNEQFF.

This clonotype turned up a few times. Possible read error: a much larger clone is one base away. The CDR3 DNA is TGCAGTGCTAAAGACAGGAGTTATGGCGACACCTTC. Translating gives CSAKDRSYGDTF. The chain has TRBV20-1 and TRBJ1-2; possibly TRBD1 for D (6 bases). Germline V gene data show CDR1 as DFQATT and CDR2 as SNEGSKA (reference sequence). The CDR3 sequence is 12 residues long.

This chain connects TRBV4-1 to TRBJ2-2; 13 positions match TRBD2. The V gene's germline CDR1 is MGHRA and CDR2 YSYEKL. Losses at the gene ends were 3 bases for V and 5 bases for J; bases not matched to a gene: 9. The CDR3 totals 18 residues. The CDR3, as DNA: TGCGCCAGCAGCCAGGCTGGACTAGCGGGAGTTGGTACCGGGGAGCTGTTTTTT. It codes for CASSQAGLAGVGTGELFF.

The DNA for the CDR3 is TGTGCCAGCAGTTTATGGGTGACTAGCATGGCCGGGGAGCTGTTTTTT. This sequence encodes CASSLWVTSMAGELFF. This chain connects TRBV28 to TRBJ2-2; 7 bases map to TRBD2. With 0 bases clipped from V and 6 bases from J, the junction kept 7 bases outside the gene matches. This CDR3 contains 16 residues. Germline V gene lookup returns CDR1 MDHEN and CDR2 SYDVKM. Variable domain in full (rest from reference TRBV28 and TRBJ2-2): DVKVTQSSRYLVKRTGEKVFLECVQDMDHENMFWYRQDPGLGLRLIYFSYDVKMKEKGDIPEGYSVSREKKERFSLILESASTNQTSMYLCASSLWVTSMAGELFFGEGSRLTVL.

This clonotype was counted only a few times. The rearrangement uses TRBV2 and TRBJ2-7; 7 bases fit TRBD2. CDR1 is SNHLY and CDR2 is FYNNEI in the germline V gene. This CDR3 contains 16 residues. After removal of 3 bases from V and 0 bases from J, the junction contained 8 bases not matched to a gene. This chain's CDR3 is CASSESYGGGSYEQYF. DNA of the CDR3: TGTGCCAGCAGTGAGAGTTATGGCGGGGGCTCCTACGAGCAGTACTTC.